These 17 T cell receptor beta chains originate from one sample sequenced in a study of cytomegalovirus exposure and HLA in healthy donors (dated by TCRdb to about 2017). Libraries were made using the immunoSEQ multiplex PCR assay. For the multiplex PCR, a mixture combining 60 forward primers for TCR Vbeta segments and 13 reverse primers for TCR Jbeta segments was used. In its TCRdb copy, this immuneACCESS table keeps in-frame sequences only and misses some clones. Where compared with another copy, unresolved V genes explain less than half of these, and the others have no known cause. Within this sample are roughly 170,000 clones, with 77% of them counted one time only. Approximately 1.5% of the sample is held by the ten biggest clonotypes. The material sequenced was PBMCs. The origin of the receptors is a woman between 25 and 40 years old in good health and CMV-seropositive.

CDR3 nucleotide sequence: TGTGCTAGTGGGGGACAGGGGGCTTCAAATGAGCAGTTCTTC. Protein sequence: CASGGQGASNEQFF. This chain links TRBV12-5 with TRBJ2-1; 12 bases match TRBD1. The V gene's germline CDR1 is LGHNT and CDR2 FRNRAP. V shed 6 bases and J 7 bases; nucleotides not matched to a gene: 4. This CDR3 is built from 14 residues.

This chain joins TRBV19 and TRBJ1-1; no firm D call. Trimming pared 3 bases from V and 2 bases from J, leaving 10 bases between. The CDR3 runs to 14 residues. Germline CDR1 and CDR2: LNHDA and SQIVND (reference sequence). Here the CDR3 reads CASSIRGLNTEAFF. CDR3 in DNA: TGTGCCAGTAGTATCCGAGGGCTTAACACTGAAGCTTTCTTT.

Only one count was recorded for this clone. The chain couples TRBV6-5 to TRBJ1-1, with 7 bases identical to TRBD1. The germline V gene has CDR1 MNHEY and CDR2 SVGAGI. The CDR3 is 14 amino acids. V was pared by 5 bases and J by 4 bases, with 7 bases of the junction left unmatched. The CDR3 DNA follows: TGTGCCAGCAGTGTTACAGGGGTAGTCACTGAAGCTTTCTTT. Translating gives CASSVTGVVTEAFF.

The rearrangement links TRBV19 to TRBJ1-5; the match to TRBD1 covers 9 bases. Germline V gene lookup returns CDR1 LNHDA and CDR2 SQIVND (reference sequence). There are 13 residues in the CDR3. The trim removed 5 bases at V and 6 bases at J, leaving 2 bases unmatched. The DNA for the CDR3 is TGTGCCAGTAGTGGGGACAGGGCTCAGCCCCAGCATTTT. Translating it yields CASSGDRAQPQHF.

This chain connects TRBV4-1 to TRBJ2-7; 11 nucleotides match TRBD2. Germline V lookup: CDR1 MGHRA, CDR2 YSYEKL. This CDR3 region has 16 residues. The trim removed 0 bases at V and 0 bases at J, leaving 1 base unmatched. The CDR3, as DNA: TGCGCCAGCAGCCAAGAAACTAGCGGGAGCTCCTACGAGCAGTACTTC. Translating it yields CASSQETSGSSYEQYF.

This sequence joins TRBV6-6 and TRBJ2-1; 8 nucleotides line up with TRBD2. The CDR3 runs to 16 residues. CDR1 MNHNY and CDR2 SVGAGI come from the germline V gene (reference sequence). Trimming at V came to 8 bases and at J to 8 bases, leaving 17 bases not matched to a gene. The CDR3 here is CASVPGRETSSDEQFF. Here the CDR3 DNA reads TGTGCCAGCGTCCCCGGGAGGGAGACTAGCAGCGATGAGCAGTTCTTC.

The J gene is TRBJ2-6, the V gene TRBV7-3; D uncertain. This CDR3 has 14 amino acids. CDR1 and CDR2 from the germline V gene are SGHTA and FQGTGA. V gave up 4 bases and J gave up 2 bases, with 6 bases separating them. CDR3 sequence: CASSSWPGANVLTF. Here the CDR3 DNA reads TGTGCCAGCAGCTCCTGGCCTGGGGCCAACGTCCTGACTTTC.

The chain uses TRBV2 and TRBJ1-4, with D maybe TRBD1 (6 bases). The CDR3 has 11 residues. Trimming removed 7 bases from V and 8 bases from J, with 8 bases in between. From germline, CDR1 is SNHLY and CDR2 FYNNEI. CDR3 protein: CASTGEEKLFF. Here the CDR3 DNA reads TGTGCCAGCACAGGGGAGGAAAAACTGTTTTTT.

This rearrangement joins TRBV7-9 to TRBJ1-1; no clear D gene. This CDR3 spans 15 amino acids. The germline V gene encodes CDR1 SEHNR and CDR2 FQNEAQ (reference sequence). The ends were cut back, 2 bases at V and 1 base at J, with 11 bases in the middle. CDR3 region: CASSLNSLPNTEAFF. CDR3 coding DNA: TGTGCCAGCAGCTTAAACAGTCTCCCGAACACTGAAGCTTTCTTT.

This clone has only one observation. The chain couples TRBV5-4 to TRBJ2-4; TRBD2 matches 8 bases. Germline CDR1 SGHNT, CDR2 YYREEE (reference sequence). The CDR3 has 15 amino acids. Trimming at V came to 2 bases and at J to 2 bases, leaving 3 bases not matched to a gene. The DNA of the CDR3 is TGTGCCAGCAGCTTTAGCGGGGACACCAAAAACATTCAGTACTTC. It encodes CASSFSGDTKNIQYF. The complete variable domain, with remaining parts taken from reference TRBV5-4 and TRBJ2-4, reads ETGVTQSPTHLIKTRGQQVTLRCSSQSGHNTVSWYQQALGQGPQFIFQYYREEENGRGNFPPRFSGLQFPNYSSELNVNALELDDSALYLCASSFSGDTKNIQYFGAGTRLSVL.

This sequence joins TRBV28 and TRBJ2-7; maybe TRBD2 (5 bases). The CDR3 loop spans 14 amino acids. Per germline, CDR1 MDHEN and CDR2 SYDVKM. Trimming shortened V by 3 bases and J by 4 bases, and 13 bases separated the two germline ends. The CDR3: CASSFVGVGYEQYF. CDR3 coding DNA: TGTGCCAGCAGTTTCGTGGGAGTAGGGTACGAGCAGTACTTC. The whole variable domain, filled in from reference TRBV28 and TRBJ2-7, reads DVKVTQSSRYLVKRTGEKVFLECVQDMDHENMFWYRQDPGLGLRLIYFSYDVKMKEKGDIPEGYSVSREKKERFSLILESASTNQTSMYLCASSFVGVGYEQYFGPGTRLTVT.

This clone was detected only a few times. The chain carries TRBV11-1 and TRBJ2-7; D remains ambiguous. Germline V gene sequence: CDR1 SGHAT, CDR2 FQDESV (reference sequence). Trimming shortened V by 2 bases and J by 2 bases, and 10 bases separated the two germline ends. The CDR3 consists of 14 residues. DNA for the CDR3: TGTGCCAGCAGCTTACGTCTGACTGCCTACGAGCAGTACTTC. Its translation: CASSLRLTAYEQYF.

This sequence joins TRBV19 and TRBJ1-1; a possible D gene is TRBD1 (5 bases). CDR1 is LNHDA and CDR2 is SQIVND in the germline V gene (reference sequence). The CDR3 length is 14 residues. Trimming left V 1 base short and J 3 bases short, with 9 bases between. CDR3 protein: CASSIVGADTEAFF. CDR3 nucleotides: TGTGCCAGTAGTATAGTAGGGGCAGACACTGAAGCTTTCTTT.

V usage is TRBV7-8 and J usage is TRBJ2-3, with D possibly TRBD2 on 6 matching bases. Germline CDR1 reads SGHVS; CDR2 reads FQNEAQ. The ends were cut back, 5 bases at V and 2 bases at J, with 14 bases in the middle. CDR3 length equals 15 residues. As DNA, the CDR3 is TGTGCCAGCAGCCCCCGGGACTTCTCCACAGATACGCAGTATTTT. This encodes CASSPRDFSTDTQYF.

This rearrangement joins TRBV5-1 to TRBJ1-2; 7 bases map to TRBD1. The CDR3 extends over 15 amino acids. Looked up from germline, CDR1 is SGHRS and CDR2 is YFSETQ. After removal of 0 bases from V and 3 bases from J, the junction contained 5 bases not matched to a gene. The CDR3 nucleotides are TGCGCCAGCAGCTTGGCTGAGGGGGCGGACTATGGCTACACCTTC. It encodes CASSLAEGADYGYTF.

The genes are TRBV5-4 and TRBJ1-2; no firm D call. The CDR3 is made up of 12 amino acids. V shed 4 bases and J shed 4 bases, with 8 bases lying between them. Per germline, CDR1 SGHNT and CDR2 YYREEE (reference sequence). The CDR3 nucleotides read TGTGCCAGCAGCCTCGACACCTATGGCTACACCTTC. It translates to CASSLDTYGYTF.

The chain joins TRBV6-8 to TRBJ2-1; unclear D gene. This CDR3 spans 11 amino acids. V was pared by 2 bases and J by 8 bases, with 4 bases between. Germline CDR1 and CDR2: MNHGY and SAAAGT. The CDR3 loop reads CASSYRDEQFF. CDR3 coding DNA: TGTGCCAGCAGTTACCGGGATGAGCAGTTCTTC.